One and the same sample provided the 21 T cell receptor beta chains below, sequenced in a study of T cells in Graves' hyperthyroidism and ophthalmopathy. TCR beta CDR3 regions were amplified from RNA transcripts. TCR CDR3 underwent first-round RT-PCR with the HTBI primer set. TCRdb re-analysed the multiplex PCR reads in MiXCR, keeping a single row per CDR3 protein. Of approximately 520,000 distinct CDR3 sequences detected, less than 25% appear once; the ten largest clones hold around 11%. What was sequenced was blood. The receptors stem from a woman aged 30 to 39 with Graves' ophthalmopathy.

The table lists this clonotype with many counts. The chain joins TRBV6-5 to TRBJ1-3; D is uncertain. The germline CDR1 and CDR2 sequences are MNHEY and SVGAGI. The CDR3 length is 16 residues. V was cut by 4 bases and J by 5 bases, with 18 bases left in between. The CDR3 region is CASSWTAESIRNTIYF. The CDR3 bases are TGTGCCAGCAGTTGGACGGCAGAATCGATTAGAAACACCATATATTTT.

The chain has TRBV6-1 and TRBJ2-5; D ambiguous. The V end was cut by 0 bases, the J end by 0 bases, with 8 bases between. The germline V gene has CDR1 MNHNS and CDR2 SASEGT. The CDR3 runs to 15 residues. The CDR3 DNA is TGTGCCAGCAGTGAAGCGGAAGGGTACCAAGAGACCCAGTACTTC. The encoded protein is CASSEAEGYQETQYF.

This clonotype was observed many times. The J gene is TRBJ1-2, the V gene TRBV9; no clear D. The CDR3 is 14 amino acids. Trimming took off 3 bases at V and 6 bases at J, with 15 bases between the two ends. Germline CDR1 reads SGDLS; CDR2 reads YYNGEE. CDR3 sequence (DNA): TGTGCCAGCAGCGCCCGGTCTTGGACGGATGGCTACACCTTC. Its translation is CASSARSWTDGYTF.

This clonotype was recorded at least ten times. Here the CDR3 reads CASSPNLATGYTF. DNA for the CDR3: TGTGCCAGCAGCCCAAATTTAGCTACGGGCTACACCTTC. The V gene is TRBV6-2 or TRBV6-3, the J gene TRBJ1-2; D is unresolved. The V end lost 6 bases, the J end lost 8 bases, and 16 bases lay between the germline ends. CDR3 length: 13 amino acids. Germline-derived CDR1 and CDR2 are MNHEY and SVGEGT.

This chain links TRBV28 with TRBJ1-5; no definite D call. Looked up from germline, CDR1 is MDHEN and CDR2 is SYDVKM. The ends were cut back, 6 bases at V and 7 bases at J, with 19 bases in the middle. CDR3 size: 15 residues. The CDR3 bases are TGTGCCAGCAGCGTACGACATGGGGTAGAACAGCCCCAGCATTTT. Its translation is CASSVRHGVEQPQHF.

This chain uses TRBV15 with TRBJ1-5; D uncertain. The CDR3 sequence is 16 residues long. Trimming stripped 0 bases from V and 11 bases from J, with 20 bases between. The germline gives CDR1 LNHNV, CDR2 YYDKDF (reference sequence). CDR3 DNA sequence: TGTGCCACCAGCAGAGAAGCAGGCGACTTAGCAGGAACCCAGCATTTT. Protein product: CATSREAGDLAGTQHF.

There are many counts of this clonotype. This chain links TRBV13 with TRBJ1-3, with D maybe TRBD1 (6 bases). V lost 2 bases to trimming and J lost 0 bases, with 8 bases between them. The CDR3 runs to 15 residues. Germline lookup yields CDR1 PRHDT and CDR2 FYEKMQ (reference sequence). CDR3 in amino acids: CASSLQDSSGNTIYF. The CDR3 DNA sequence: TGTGCCAGCAGCTTACAGGACAGCTCTGGAAACACCATATATTTT. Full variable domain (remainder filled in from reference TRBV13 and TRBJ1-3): AAGVIQSPRHLIKEKRETATLKCYPIPRHDTVYWYQQGPGQDPQFLISFYEKMQSDKGSIPDRFSAQQFSDYHSELNMSSLELGDSALYFCASSLQDSSGNTIYFGEGSWLTVV.

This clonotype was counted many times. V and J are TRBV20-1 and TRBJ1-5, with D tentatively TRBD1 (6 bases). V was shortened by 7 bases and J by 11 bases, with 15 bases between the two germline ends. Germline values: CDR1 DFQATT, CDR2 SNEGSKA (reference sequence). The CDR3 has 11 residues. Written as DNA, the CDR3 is TGCAGTGGGGGGGCAGGGCCGGCCCAGCATTTT. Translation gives CSGGAGPAQHF.

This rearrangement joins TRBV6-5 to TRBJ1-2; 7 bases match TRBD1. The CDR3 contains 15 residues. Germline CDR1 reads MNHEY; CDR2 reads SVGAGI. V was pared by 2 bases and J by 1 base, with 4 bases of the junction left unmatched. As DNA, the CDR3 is TGTGCCAGCAGTTACGGGCGGGACAGTAACTATGGCTACACCTTC. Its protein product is CASSYGRDSNYGYTF.

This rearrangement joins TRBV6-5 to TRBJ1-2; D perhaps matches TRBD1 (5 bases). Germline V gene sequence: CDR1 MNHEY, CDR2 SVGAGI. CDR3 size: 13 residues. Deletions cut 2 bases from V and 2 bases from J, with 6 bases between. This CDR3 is CASSYTGNYGYTF. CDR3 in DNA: TGTGCCAGCAGTTACACAGGCAACTATGGCTACACCTTC.

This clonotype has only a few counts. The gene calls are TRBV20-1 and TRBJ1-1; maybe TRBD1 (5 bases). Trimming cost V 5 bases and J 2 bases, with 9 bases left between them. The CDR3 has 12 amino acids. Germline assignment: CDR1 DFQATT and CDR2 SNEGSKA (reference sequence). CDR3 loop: CSADDRNTEAFF. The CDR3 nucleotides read TGCAGTGCTGATGACAGAAACACTGAAGCTTTCTTT.

CDR3 bases: TGTGCCAGCAGCATCGGACTAGCGGGGTACGAGCAGTACTTC. Its translation is CASSIGLAGYEQYF. V usage is TRBV7-2 and J usage is TRBJ2-7, with 12 bases lining up with TRBD2. The germline CDR1 and CDR2 sequences are SGHTA and FQGNSA. CDR3 length: 14 amino acids. The ends lost 5 bases at V and 4 bases at J; junction bases unmatched: 3. Using reference TRBV7-2 and TRBJ2-7 for the parts outside the CDR3, the full variable domain is GAGVSQSPSNKVTEKGKDVELRCDPISGHTALYWYRQSLGQGLEFLIYFQGNSAPDKSGLPSDRFSAERTGGSVSTLTIQRTQQEDSAVYLCASSIGLAGYEQYFGPGTRLTVT.

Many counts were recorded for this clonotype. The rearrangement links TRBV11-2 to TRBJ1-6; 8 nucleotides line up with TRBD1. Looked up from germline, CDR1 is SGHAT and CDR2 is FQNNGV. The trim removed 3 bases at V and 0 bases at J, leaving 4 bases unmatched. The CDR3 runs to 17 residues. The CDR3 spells CASSFDRGFSYNSPLHF. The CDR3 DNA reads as TGTGCCAGCAGCTTCGACAGGGGATTCTCCTATAATTCACCCCTCCACTTT. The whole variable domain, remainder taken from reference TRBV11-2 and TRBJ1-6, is EAGVAQSPRYKIIEKRQSVAFWCNPISGHATLYWYQQILGQGPKLLIQFQNNGVVDDSQLPKDRFSAERLKGVDSTLKIQPAKLEDSAVYLCASSFDRGFSYNSPLHFGNGTRLTVT.

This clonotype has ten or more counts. The CDR3 spells CASSQTGTGKEETQYF. The CDR3 DNA reads TGTGCCAGCAGCCAAACCGGGACAGGAAAGGAAGAGACCCAGTACTTC. The chain carries TRBV6-2 or TRBV6-3 and TRBJ2-5, with TRBD1 matching 8 bases. The CDR3 totals 16 residues. CDR1 and CDR2 from the germline V gene are MNHEY and SVGEGT. Germline trimming cut 6 bases from V and 3 bases from J; bases unmatched to any gene: 12.

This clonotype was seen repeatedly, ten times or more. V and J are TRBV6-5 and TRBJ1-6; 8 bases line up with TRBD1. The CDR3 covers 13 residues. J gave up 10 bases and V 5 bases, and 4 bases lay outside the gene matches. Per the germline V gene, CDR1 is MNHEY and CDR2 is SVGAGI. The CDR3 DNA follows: TGTGCCAGCAGTCCCGCAGGGGGCTCACCCCTCCACTTT. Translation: CASSPAGGSPLHF.

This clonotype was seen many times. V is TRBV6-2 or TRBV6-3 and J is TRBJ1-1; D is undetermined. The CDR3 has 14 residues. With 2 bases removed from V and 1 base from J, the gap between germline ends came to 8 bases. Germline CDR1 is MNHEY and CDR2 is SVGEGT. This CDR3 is CASSYGPKNTEAFF. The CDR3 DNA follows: TGTGCCAGCAGTTACGGGCCCAAGAACACTGAAGCTTTCTTT.

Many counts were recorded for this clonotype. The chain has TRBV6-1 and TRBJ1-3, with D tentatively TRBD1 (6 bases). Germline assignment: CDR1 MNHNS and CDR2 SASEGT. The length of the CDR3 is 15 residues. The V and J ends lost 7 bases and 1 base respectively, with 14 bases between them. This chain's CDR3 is CASTGGQLSGNTIYF. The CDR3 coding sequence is TGTGCCAGCACCGGAGGACAGTTATCTGGAAACACCATATATTTT.

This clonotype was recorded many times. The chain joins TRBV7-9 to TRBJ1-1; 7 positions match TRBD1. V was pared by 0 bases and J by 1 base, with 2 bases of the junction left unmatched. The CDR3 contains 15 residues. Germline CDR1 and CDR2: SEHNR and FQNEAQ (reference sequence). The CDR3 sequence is CASSLATGWNTEAFF. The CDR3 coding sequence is TGTGCCAGCAGCTTAGCGACAGGGTGGAACACTGAAGCTTTCTTT.

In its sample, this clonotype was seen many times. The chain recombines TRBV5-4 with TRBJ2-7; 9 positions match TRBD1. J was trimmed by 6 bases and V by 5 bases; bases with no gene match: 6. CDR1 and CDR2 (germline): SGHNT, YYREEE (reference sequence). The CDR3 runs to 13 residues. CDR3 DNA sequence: TGTGCCAGCAGGCGCGACAGGGGGTCCGAGCAGTACTTC. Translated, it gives CASRRDRGSEQYF.

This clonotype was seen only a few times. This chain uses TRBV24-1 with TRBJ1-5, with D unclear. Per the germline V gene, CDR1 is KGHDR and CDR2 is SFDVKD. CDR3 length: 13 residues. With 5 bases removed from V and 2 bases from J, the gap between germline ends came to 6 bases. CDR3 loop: CATSVAGNQPQHF. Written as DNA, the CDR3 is TGTGCCACCAGTGTAGCTGGCAATCAGCCCCAGCATTTT.

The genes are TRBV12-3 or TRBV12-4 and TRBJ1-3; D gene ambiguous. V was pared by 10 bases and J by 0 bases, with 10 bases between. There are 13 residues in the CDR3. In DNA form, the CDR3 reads TGTGCCAAAACAGAACCCTCTGGAAACACCATATATTTT. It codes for CAKTEPSGNTIYF.